This is a list of T cell receptor beta chains from one sample in a study of OX40 agonist ivuxolimab in advanced cancers. Using immunoSEQ multiplex PCR, the repertoire was profiled, and TCRdb retains in-frame clones only, with some absent. Altogether under 25,000 clones are present, around four fifths being singletons, with the ten largest covering 25% to 35%. Source: CD4+ or CD8+ T cells sorted from blood, taken in a trial of the OX40 agonist ivuxolimab. These receptors all stem from an adult with an advanced solid tumor such as melanoma, head and neck, liver or kidney cancer. The conserved cysteine and the conserved F or W are not part of the CDR3 here. Fields, in order: J gene, V gene, CDR3 protein.

TRBJ1-1,TRBV4-1,ASSQDGIDLNTEAF
TRBJ2-1,TRBV9,ASSVSWGDEQF
TRBJ2-7,TRBV2,ASRPPAFYEQY
TRBJ2-1,TRBV4-3,ASSQETSFYNEQF
TRBJ2-2,TRBV19,AIPSGQLNTGELF
TRBJ2-3,TRBV29-1,SVEDGGQFYTDTQY
TRBJ1-2,TRBV7-6,ASSLVGGRGPPNYGYT
TRBJ1-5,TRBV7-8,ASSRTGYSNQPQH
TRBJ2-1,TRBV7-3,ASSPGLAGGGEDNEQF
TRBJ2-1,TRBV7-3,ASSSGTGVYNEQF
TRBJ2-1,TRBV13,ASSSWLSSYNEQF
TRBJ2-3,TRBV7-6,ASSPGAGWSTDTQY
TRBJ2-7,TRBV5-5,ASSLGGRGWYEQY
TRBJ2-1,TRBV4-1,ASSPGQGFDEQF
TRBJ2-1,TRBV6-6,ASSLGGGSGDEQF
TRBJ1-2,TRBV5-4,ASTWIPGIYGYT
TRBJ2-3,TRBV4-1,ASSQDPGTDTQY
TRBJ1-1,TRBV5-6,ASSLGAGTGLAF
TRBJ1-1,TRBV6-6,ASDDGTEAF
TRBJ1-1,TRBV4-2,ASSRIPSGAEAF
TRBJ2-7,TRBV7-6,ASSFSNSYEQY
TRBJ2-1,TRBV18,ASSPPFLGEGYHEQF
TRBJ2-7,TRBV27,ASSDGTGYYEQY
TRBJ1-4,TRBV5-6,ASSSDGTPPNEKLF
TRBJ2-7,TRBV25-1,ASSSGQGSDEQY
TRBJ1-1,TRBV27,ASSPEGFESEAF
TRBJ1-1,TRBV25-1,ASSEWGQGLTEAF
TRBJ1-5,TRBV28,ASSLIWDRGRQPQH
TRBJ1-1,TRBV13,ASSPLGTEAF